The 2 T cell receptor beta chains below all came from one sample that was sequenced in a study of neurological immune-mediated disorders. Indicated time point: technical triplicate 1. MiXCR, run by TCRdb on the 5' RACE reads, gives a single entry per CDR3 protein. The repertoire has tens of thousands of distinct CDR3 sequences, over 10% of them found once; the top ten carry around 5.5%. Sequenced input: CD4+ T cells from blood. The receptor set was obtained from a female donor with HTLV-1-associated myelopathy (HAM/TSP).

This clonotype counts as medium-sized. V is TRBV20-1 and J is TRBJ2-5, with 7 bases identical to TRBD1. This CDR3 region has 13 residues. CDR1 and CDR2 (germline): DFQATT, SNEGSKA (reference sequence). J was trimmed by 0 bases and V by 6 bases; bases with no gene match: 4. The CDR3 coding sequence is TGCAGTGCCCCAGGACAGGACCAAGAGACCCAGTACTTC. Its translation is CSAPGQDQETQYF.

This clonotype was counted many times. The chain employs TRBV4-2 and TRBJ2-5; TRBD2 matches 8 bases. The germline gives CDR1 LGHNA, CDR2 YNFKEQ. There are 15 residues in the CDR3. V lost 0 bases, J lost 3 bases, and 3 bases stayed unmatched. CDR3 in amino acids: CASSQDTSGKETQYF. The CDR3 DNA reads TGTGCCAGCAGCCAAGATACTAGCGGAAAAGAGACCCAGTACTTC.